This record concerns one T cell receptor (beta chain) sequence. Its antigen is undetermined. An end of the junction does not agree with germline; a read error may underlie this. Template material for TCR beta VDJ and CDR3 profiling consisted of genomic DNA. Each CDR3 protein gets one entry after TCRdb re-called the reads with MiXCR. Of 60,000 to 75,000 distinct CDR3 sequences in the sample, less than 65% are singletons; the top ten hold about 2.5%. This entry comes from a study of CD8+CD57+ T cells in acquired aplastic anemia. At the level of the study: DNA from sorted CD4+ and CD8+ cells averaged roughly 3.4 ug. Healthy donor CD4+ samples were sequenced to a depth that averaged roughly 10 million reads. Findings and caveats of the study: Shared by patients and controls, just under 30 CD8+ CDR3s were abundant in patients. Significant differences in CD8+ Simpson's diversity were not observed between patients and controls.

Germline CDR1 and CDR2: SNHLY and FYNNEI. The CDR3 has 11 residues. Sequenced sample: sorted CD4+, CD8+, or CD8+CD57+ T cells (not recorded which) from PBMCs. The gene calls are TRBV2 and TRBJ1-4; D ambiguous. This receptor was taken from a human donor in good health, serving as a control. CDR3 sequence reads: CASSANKKLLF. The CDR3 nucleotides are TGTGCCAGCAGTGCTAACAAAAAACTGCTTTTT.